The present entry profiles one T cell receptor beta chain with its context. What this receptor recognizes is not known. Just one base apart from a much larger clone, this may be a read error. The CDR3 runs 16 residues from the cysteine to the phenylalanine. The read is trimmed to its CDR3 DNA, 48 bases read in frame from base 1. For CDR1 and CDR2, the germline V gene lists LGHNA and YNFKEQ. TCRbeta-specific cDNA was reverse-transcribed from 500 to 550 ng total RNA using a constant-region primer and ProtoScript II reverse transcriptase. Construction of the TCRbeta libraries relied on three nested rounds of multiplex PCR, following a slightly modified ARM-PCR procedure. Each of the first two PCR rounds ran for 10 cycles and used multiplex TRBV1-TRBV30 forward primers together with a Cbeta reverse primer. Sample barcodes and Illumina adapters were added in a final 25-cycle PCR with Deep VentR polymerase. Amplicons of 200-500 bp were gel-purified with a QIAquick gel extraction kit before sequencing. The TCRbeta amplicons were sequenced with 250-bp paired-end reads on an Illumina HiSeq 2500. As for how the authors treated the data: Trimmomatic v0.33 was used to quality-trim the reads, and FLASH v1.2.11 was used to merge paired reads so that full CDR3 sequences could be recovered. V, D and J germline segments were assigned to the rearranged TCRbeta sequences by MiGEC v1.2.1b. Clonotype statistics, along with Shannon-Wiener diversity indices, were calculated using VDJtools v1.0.0. To reduce sampling bias, subsequent analyses other than the diversity analysis used only the 250 most abundant clonotypes in each sample. The public reads were run again by TCRdb, first through fastp at Q25 and then through MiXCR, and only productive beta chains were kept. CDR3 protein sequences are deduplicated, and each keeps its most common genes and DNA. TCRdb, rather than the study authors, made the V and J calls. This sample lists about 300,000 distinct CDR3 sequences; more than 55% were detected once. The ten largest account for approximately 9.4% of the sample.

RNA from unsorted whole blood was extracted with TRIzol reagent, and germline DNA was obtained with the DNeasy Blood & Tissue kit. Chronic HBV infection was present in the patients, and the patients were treatment-naive at sampling. About 4 milliliters of peripheral blood were collected into K2EDTA tubes before surgery. The sample is drawn from a study of tumor-infiltrating lymphocytes in primary liver carcinoma (dated by TCRdb to the late 2010s). Study-level background: Roughly five patients with histopathologically diagnosed primary liver carcinoma underwent surgical resection in China between November 2015 and early 2016. High reproducibility was observed for the technical replicate repertoires, with mean shared-clone rates approximately 0.92 and correlation coefficients above 0.95. The study combined TCRbeta repertoire sequencing, expression microarrays and whole-exome sequencing across five regions of each liver tumor, with adjacent normal tissue and blood. The five patients had tumors of stage T1-T3 N0M0, with maximum diameters ranging from about 4 to 11 cm. The five patients, three men and two women aged 30 to 69 years, had hepatocellular carcinoma (four) or combined HCC and intrahepatic cholangiocarcinoma (one). A total of 35 or so specimens from 5 patients went through TCRbeta repertoire sequencing, namely 25 tumor regions, 5 adjacent noncancerous liver tissues and 5 peripheral blood samples. Samples yielded roughly 3.65 to 7.5 million productive TCRbeta reads; read depth did not differ significantly between tissue types.

Broader findings and caveats from the paper: With just a handful of patients in the study, the authors point out that the findings should be validated in a larger study. Repertoire overlap was found to be higher between tumor regions (mean roughly 35%) than between tumor-adjacent (around 17%) or tumor-blood (about 14%) pairs, consistent with antigen-driven expansion. A significantly larger repertoire fraction was made up by the top 250 clones in tumors than in blood (p = 0.039). Only the TCR beta chain was sequenced, which likely underestimates true repertoire diversity because unpaired alpha chains were not captured. Bulk unsorted samples precluded comparing CD4+ and CD8+ T cell repertoires.

The V and J segments used are TRBV4-2 and TRBJ1-2; TRBD1 matches 7 bases in the middle. This sequence was found in a man aged 35 to 55 with primary liver carcinoma and hepatitis B virus infection. Input material: peripheral blood. The nucleotides are TGTGCCAGCAACCAAGATCTGGGACAGCCTTACTATGGCTACACCTTC. Its amino acids are CASNQDLGQPYYGYTF.